This is a list of T cell receptor beta chains from one sample in a study of CD8 T cells in ankylosing spondylitis. TCRdb passed the 5' RACE reads through MiXCR, listing each CDR3 protein once. Here the sample spans approximately 130,000 distinct CDR3 sequences, roughly 10% being singletons. The specimen was blood, either unsorted or a sorted T cell fraction (not recorded which). Receptor source: a female donor with ankylosing spondylitis or in good health (not recorded which). Both conserved end residues are part of each CDR3.

J gene: TRBJ2-7
V gene: TRBV11-2
CDR3 protein: CASSYRANSYEQYF

J gene: TRBJ2-3
V gene: TRBV12-3/TRBV12-4
CDR3 protein: CASSLGGADTQYF

J gene: TRBJ2-5
V gene: TRBV12-3/TRBV12-4
CDR3 protein: CASSPGTSGAETQYF

J gene: TRBJ1-5
V gene: TRBV10-3
CDR3 protein: CAISESGGDNQPQHF

J gene: TRBJ2-1
V gene: TRBV20-1
CDR3 protein: CSAPRLAGSYNEQFF

J gene: TRBJ1-3
V gene: TRBV5-5
CDR3 protein: CASSQIGPWSGNTIYF

J gene: TRBJ1-3
V gene: TRBV15
CDR3 protein: CATSRGKAQLGGNTIYF

J gene: TRBJ2-2
V gene: TRBV7-3
CDR3 protein: CASSSLPLGGELFF

J gene: TRBJ1-1
V gene: TRBV11-3
CDR3 protein: CASAVAGTANAEAFF

J gene: TRBJ2-3
V gene: TRBV5-6
CDR3 protein: CASSFIRAGGQGTPDTQYF

J gene: TRBJ1-2
V gene: TRBV20-1
CDR3 protein: CSAGPTGIYGYTF

J gene: TRBJ1-1
V gene: TRBV5-1
CDR3 protein: CASSLRAGANTEAFF

J gene: TRBJ1-1
V gene: TRBV10-1
CDR3 protein: CASSDEKNTEAFF

J gene: TRBJ2-6
V gene: TRBV11-2
CDR3 protein: CASSFGLLAGFSGANVLTF

J gene: TRBJ2-4
V gene: TRBV12-3/TRBV12-4
CDR3 protein: CASKIQGAPTLAKNIQYF

J gene: TRBJ1-5
V gene: TRBV2
CDR3 protein: CASSPDSRGQPQHF

J gene: TRBJ1-4
V gene: TRBV20-1
CDR3 protein: CSAREPGEWLFF

J gene: TRBJ1-1
V gene: TRBV5-6
CDR3 protein: CASSLAAGKARQLEAFF

J gene: TRBJ1-1
V gene: TRBV5-1
CDR3 protein: CASSLESGGTEAFF

J gene: TRBJ2-1
V gene: TRBV7-2
CDR3 protein: CASSLGPGNPMGAYNEQFF

J gene: TRBJ1-4
V gene: TRBV28
CDR3 protein: CASSPPYGGSNEKLFF

J gene: TRBJ1-6
V gene: TRBV20-1
CDR3 protein: CSAWYPRGVSPLHF

J gene: TRBJ2-1
V gene: TRBV6-5
CDR3 protein: CASSYEGMGTYNEQFF

J gene: TRBJ1-3
V gene: TRBV12-3/TRBV12-4
CDR3 protein: CASSSGRPRSGNTIYF

J gene: TRBJ1-1
V gene: TRBV7-9
CDR3 protein: CASSQQGLRAEAFF

J gene: TRBJ2-2
V gene: TRBV5-1
CDR3 protein: CASSPTGAGELFF

J gene: TRBJ1-1
V gene: TRBV12-3/TRBV12-4
CDR3 protein: CASSLGGGSEAFF

J gene: TRBJ1-2
V gene: TRBV12-3/TRBV12-4
CDR3 protein: CASSPKTYGYTF

J gene: TRBJ2-1
V gene: TRBV7-2
CDR3 protein: CASSFSGSSYNEQFF

J gene: TRBJ2-5
V gene: TRBV5-1
CDR3 protein: CASSWKPMGETQYF

J gene: TRBJ2-1
V gene: TRBV9
CDR3 protein: CASSGTSGPPHQFF

J gene: TRBJ2-3
V gene: TRBV18
CDR3 protein: CASSPPDRGDTQYF

J gene: TRBJ1-1
V gene: TRBV23-1
CDR3 protein: CASSQSTGLSLRHTEAFF

J gene: TRBJ1-2
V gene: TRBV10-3
CDR3 protein: CAISPGPFYGYTF

J gene: TRBJ2-3
V gene: TRBV5-1
CDR3 protein: CASSFSTDTQYF

J gene: TRBJ2-7
V gene: TRBV5-1
CDR3 protein: CASSSRTRPNEQYF

J gene: TRBJ2-1
V gene: TRBV6-5
CDR3 protein: CASSYSLGRTGQFF

J gene: TRBJ2-1
V gene: TRBV3-1
CDR3 protein: CASSQTSGSSTPSNEQFF

J gene: TRBJ1-6
V gene: TRBV5-1
CDR3 protein: CASSKRTGGNSPLHF

J gene: TRBJ1-6
V gene: TRBV28
CDR3 protein: CASSLDRPSYNSPLHF

J gene: TRBJ1-4
V gene: TRBV7-6
CDR3 protein: CASSPSGETNEKLFF

J gene: TRBJ1-5
V gene: TRBV11-2
CDR3 protein: CASSRGGGQPQHF

J gene: TRBJ2-7
V gene: TRBV28
CDR3 protein: CASSLEGPSNYEQYF

J gene: TRBJ2-2
V gene: TRBV7-8
CDR3 protein: CASSLAAGRPNTGELFF

J gene: TRBJ2-3
V gene: TRBV11-2
CDR3 protein: CVSSLQTSTDTQYF

J gene: TRBJ2-2
V gene: TRBV5-1
CDR3 protein: CASTRDRQTNTGELFF

J gene: TRBJ2-3
V gene: TRBV28
CDR3 protein: CASSNTGAGTDTQYF

J gene: TRBJ1-1
V gene: TRBV6-6
CDR3 protein: CASGVSTEAFF